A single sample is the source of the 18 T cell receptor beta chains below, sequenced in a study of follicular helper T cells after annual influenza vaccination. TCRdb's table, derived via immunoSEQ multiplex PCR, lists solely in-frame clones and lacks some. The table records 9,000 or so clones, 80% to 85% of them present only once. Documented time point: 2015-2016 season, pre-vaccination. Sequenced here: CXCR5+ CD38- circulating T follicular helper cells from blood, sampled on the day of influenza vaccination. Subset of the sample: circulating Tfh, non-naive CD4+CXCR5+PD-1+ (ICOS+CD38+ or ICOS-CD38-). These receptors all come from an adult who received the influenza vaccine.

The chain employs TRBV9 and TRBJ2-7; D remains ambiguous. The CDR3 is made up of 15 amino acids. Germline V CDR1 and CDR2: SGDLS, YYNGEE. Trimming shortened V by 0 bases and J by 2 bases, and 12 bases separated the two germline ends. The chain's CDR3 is CASSVGWQATYEQYF. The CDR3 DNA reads TGTGCCAGCAGCGTAGGTTGGCAGGCCACCTACGAGCAGTACTTC.

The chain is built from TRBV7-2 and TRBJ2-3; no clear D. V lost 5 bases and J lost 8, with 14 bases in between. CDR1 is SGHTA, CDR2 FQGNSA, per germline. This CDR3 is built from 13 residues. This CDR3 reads CASSPVVGPTQYF. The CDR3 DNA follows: TGTGCCAGCAGCCCAGTGGTTGGGCCTACGCAGTATTTT.

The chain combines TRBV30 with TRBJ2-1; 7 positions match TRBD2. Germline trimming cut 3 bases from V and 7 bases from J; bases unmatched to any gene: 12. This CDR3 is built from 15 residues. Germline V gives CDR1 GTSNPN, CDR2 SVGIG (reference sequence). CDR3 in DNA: TGTGCCTGGAGCGGGGACCCCCGGGGGGATAATGAGCAGTTCTTC. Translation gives CAWSGDPRGDNEQFF.

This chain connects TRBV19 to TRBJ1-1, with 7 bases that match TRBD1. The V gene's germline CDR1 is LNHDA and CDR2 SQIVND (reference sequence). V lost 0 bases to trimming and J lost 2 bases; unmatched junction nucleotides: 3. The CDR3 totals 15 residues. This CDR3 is CASSIDQGVNTEAFF. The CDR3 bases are TGTGCCAGTAGTATAGATCAGGGGGTAAACACTGAAGCTTTCTTT.

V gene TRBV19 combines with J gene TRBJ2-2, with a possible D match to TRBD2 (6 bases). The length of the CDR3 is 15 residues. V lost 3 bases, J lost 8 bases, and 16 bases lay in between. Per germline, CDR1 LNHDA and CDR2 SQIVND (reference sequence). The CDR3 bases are TGTGCCAGTAGTATGGAGGGTCGGGGTTTTGGGGAGCTGTTTTTT. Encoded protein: CASSMEGRGFGELFF.

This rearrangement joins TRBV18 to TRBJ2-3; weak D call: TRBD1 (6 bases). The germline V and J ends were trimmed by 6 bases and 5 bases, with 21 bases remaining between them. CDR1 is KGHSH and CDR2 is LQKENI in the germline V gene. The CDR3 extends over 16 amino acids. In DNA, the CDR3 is TGTGCCAGCTCGCCGAACACAGGGATGGGTGGAGATACGCAGTATTTT. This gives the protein CASSPNTGMGGDTQYF.

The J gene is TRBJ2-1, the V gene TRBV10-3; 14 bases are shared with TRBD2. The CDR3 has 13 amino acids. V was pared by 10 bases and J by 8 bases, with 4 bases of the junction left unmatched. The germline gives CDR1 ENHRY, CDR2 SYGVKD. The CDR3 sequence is CATGLAGVHEQFF. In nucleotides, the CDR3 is TGTGCCACGGGACTAGCGGGAGTGCATGAGCAGTTCTTC.

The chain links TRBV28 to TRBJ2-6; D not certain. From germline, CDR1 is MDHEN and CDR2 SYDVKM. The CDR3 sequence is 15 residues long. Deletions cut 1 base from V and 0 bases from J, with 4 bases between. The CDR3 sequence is CASSLSGSGANVLTF. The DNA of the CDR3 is TGTGCCAGCAGTTTATCAGGCTCTGGGGCCAACGTCCTGACTTTC.

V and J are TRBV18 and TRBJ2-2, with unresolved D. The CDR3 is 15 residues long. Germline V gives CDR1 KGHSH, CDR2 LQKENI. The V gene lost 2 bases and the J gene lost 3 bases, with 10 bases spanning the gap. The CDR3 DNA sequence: TGTGCCAGCTCACCAAGGGCATCCGACACCGGGGAGCTGTTTTTT. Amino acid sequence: CASSPRASDTGELFF.

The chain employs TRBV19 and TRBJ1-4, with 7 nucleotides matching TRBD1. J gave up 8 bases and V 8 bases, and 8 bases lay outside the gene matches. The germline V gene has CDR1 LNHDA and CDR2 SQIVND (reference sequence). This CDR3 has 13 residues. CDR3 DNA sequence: TGTGCCAGTCCCGGACAGGTGGGGGAAAAACTGTTTTTT. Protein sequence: CASPGQVGEKLFF.

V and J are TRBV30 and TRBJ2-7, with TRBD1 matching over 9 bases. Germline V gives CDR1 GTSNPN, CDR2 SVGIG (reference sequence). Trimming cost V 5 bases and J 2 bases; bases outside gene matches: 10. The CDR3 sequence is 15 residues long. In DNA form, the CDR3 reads TGTGCCTGGGGATACCGGACAGGGGTGGCCTACGAGCAGTACTTC. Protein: CAWGYRTGVAYEQYF.

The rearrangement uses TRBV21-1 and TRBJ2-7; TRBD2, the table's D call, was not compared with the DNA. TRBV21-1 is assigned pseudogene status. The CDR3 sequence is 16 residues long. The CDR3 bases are TGTGCCAGCAGCCCCCCGGGGAAACAGAGTTCCTACGAGCAGTACTTC. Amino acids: CASSPPGKQSSYEQYF.

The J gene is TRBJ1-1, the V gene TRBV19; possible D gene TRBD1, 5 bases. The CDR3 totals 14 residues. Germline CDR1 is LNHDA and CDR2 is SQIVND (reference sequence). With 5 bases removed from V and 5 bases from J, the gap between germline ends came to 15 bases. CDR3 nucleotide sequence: TGTGCCAGTAGTCCGGGACGGAGAGGGACTGAAGCTTTCTTT. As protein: CASSPGRRGTEAFF.

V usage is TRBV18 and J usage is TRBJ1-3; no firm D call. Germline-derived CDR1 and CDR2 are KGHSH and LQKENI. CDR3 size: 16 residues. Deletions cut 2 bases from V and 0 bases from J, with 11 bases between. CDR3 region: CASSPTRQTSGNTIYF. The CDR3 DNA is TGTGCCAGCTCACCAACGCGCCAGACCTCTGGAAACACCATATATTTT.

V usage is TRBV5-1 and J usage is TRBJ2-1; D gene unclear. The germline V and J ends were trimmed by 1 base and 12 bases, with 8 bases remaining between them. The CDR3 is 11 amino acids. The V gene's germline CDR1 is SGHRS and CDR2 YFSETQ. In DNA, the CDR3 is TGCGCCAGCAGCTTGAACGACCGGCAGTTCTTC. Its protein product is CASSLNDRQFF.

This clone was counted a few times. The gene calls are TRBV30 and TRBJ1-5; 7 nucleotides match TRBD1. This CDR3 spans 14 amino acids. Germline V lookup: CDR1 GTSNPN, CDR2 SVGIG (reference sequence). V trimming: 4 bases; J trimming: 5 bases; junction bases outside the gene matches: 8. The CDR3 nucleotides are TGTGCCTGGATCCCCACAGGGGATGATCAGCCCCAGCATTTT. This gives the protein CAWIPTGDDQPQHF. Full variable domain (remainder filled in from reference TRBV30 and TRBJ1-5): SQTIHQWPATLVQPVGSPLSLECTVEGTSNPNLYWYRQAAGRGLQLLFYSVGIGQISSEVPQNLSASRPQDRQFILSSKKLLLSDSGFYLCAWIPTGDDQPQHFGDGTRLSIL.

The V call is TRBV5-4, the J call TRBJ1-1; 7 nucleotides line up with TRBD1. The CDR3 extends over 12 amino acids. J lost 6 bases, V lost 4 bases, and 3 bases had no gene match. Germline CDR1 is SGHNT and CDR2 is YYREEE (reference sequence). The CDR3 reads CASSPTGAEAFF. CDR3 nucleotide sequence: TGTGCCAGCAGCCCTACAGGGGCTGAAGCTTTCTTT. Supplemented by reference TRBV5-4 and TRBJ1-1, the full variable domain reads ETGVTQSPTHLIKTRGQQVTLRCSSQSGHNTVSWYQQALGQGPQFIFQYYREEENGRGNFPPRFSGLQFPNYSSELNVNALELDDSALYLCASSPTGAEAFFGQGTRLTVV.

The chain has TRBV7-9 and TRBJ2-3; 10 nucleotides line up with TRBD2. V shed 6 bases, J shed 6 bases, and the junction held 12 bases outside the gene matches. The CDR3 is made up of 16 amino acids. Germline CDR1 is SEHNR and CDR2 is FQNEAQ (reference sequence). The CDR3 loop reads CASSLSGRAFYDTQYF. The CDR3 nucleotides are TGTGCCAGCAGTCTAAGCGGGAGGGCCTTTTACGATACGCAGTATTTT.